Listed below are T cell receptor beta chains from one sample, sequenced in a study of T cells in Graves' hyperthyroidism and ophthalmopathy. MiXCR, run by TCRdb on the multiplex PCR reads, gives a single entry per CDR3 protein. The table includes 300,000 to 450,000 distinct CDR3 sequences, roughly 12% detected once. The sample consisted of blood. These receptors all come from a man aged 25 to 40 with Graves' hyperthyroidism that later progressed to Graves' ophthalmopathy. CDR3s leave out the opening cysteine and the closing phenylalanine or tryptophan. The order of the fields is J gene, V gene, CDR3 protein.

TRBJ1-6 TRBV2 ASSDDRIIGSPLH
TRBJ2-1 TRBV20-1 SARSHQGGSYNEQF
TRBJ1-3 TRBV27 ASLIRSGNTIY
TRBJ2-1 TRBV28 ASTLDQVRYNEQF
TRBJ2-7 TRBV20-1 SARDVRQGYEQY
TRBJ2-7 TRBV6-1 ASSQTGTNYEQY
TRBJ2-1 TRBV4-1 ASSLLAGKQF
TRBJ1-4 TRBV10-3 AISATGSRREKLF
TRBJ1-5 TRBV28 ASSSPGQGLYQPQH
TRBJ1-1 TRBV29-1 SVVSWGDRGTEAF
TRBJ2-1 TRBV13 ASSSRTSGGAFLRREQF
TRBJ1-2 TRBV3-1 ASSQVSSYGYT
TRBJ2-7 TRBV30 ACSVGSYEQY
TRBJ2-5 TRBV3-1 ASSQASGAQETQY
TRBJ2-1 TRBV20-1 SARSTSGGSYNEQF
TRBJ2-1 TRBV7-9 ASSAPPPRHNEQF
TRBJ2-3 TRBV2 ASSDSRTDTQY
TRBJ1-2 TRBV11-2 ASSLFEAGAGYT
TRBJ1-1 TRBV28 ASIGNTEAF
TRBJ1-1 TRBV5-1 ASTLDRLNTEAF
TRBJ1-2 TRBV12-3/TRBV12-4 ASSLTAIGYNYGYT
TRBJ2-1 TRBV20-1 SAPTRTGSSYNEQF
TRBJ2-2 TRBV13 ASSLGDTGELF
TRBJ1-2 TRBV20-1 SATPGRYGYT
TRBJ1-1 TRBV19 ASIDRSGTEAF
TRBJ2-7 TRBV6-9 ASSYSKRGGSYEQY
TRBJ1-5 TRBV6-1 ASSSPGQGDQPQH
TRBJ1-6 TRBV28 ASSVRQLYNSPLH
TRBJ1-2 TRBV27 ASSRLGQIAYGYT
TRBJ2-5 TRBV13 ASSLGGAEYGETQY
TRBJ1-3 TRBV7-8 ASPRNTIY
TRBJ1-3 TRBV6-1 ASSEALGVSGNTIY
TRBJ2-1 TRBV18 ASAPAGTSGGNEQF
TRBJ2-1 TRBV5-1 ASSLASGGAWEQF
TRBJ1-1 TRBV13 ASSLMRWGIGTEAF
TRBJ2-1 TRBV30 ACTGGVYVYNEQF
TRBJ1-5 TRBV10-3 AIGKESNQPQH
TRBJ2-3 TRBV28 ASKSGGPYSSTDTQY
TRBJ1-1 TRBV19 ASSIYRGTEAF
TRBJ2-7 TRBV11-3 ASSPRRGPLEQY
TRBJ1-1 TRBV7-3 TSSPTGRRTEAF
TRBJ1-5 TRBV29-1 SIMVDSNQPQH
TRBJ2-7 TRBV9 ASSAHLDGYEQY
TRBJ1-1 TRBV20-1 SASRTVQPEAF
TRBJ1-1 TRBV7-7 ASSLVPALFGAHLNTEAF
TRBJ2-5 TRBV13 ASSPGLAGGAGETQY
TRBJ2-1 TRBV30 AWSVVGRSYNEQF
TRBJ1-2 TRBV6-5 ASSYLGQGDYGYT
TRBJ1-1 TRBV2 ASSEYRNTEAF
TRBJ2-3 TRBV20-1 SARGTSSTDTQY
TRBJ2-5 TRBV25-1 ASSVGPYHQETQY
TRBJ2-7 TRBV4-1 ASSQDEVYEQY